This note documents a single TCR beta chain sequence. This record comes from a study of identical twins. The CDR3 sequence is 16 residues long. V lost 0 bases, J lost 1 base, and 12 bases lay in between. Each CDR3 protein is one row after TCRdb ran MiXCR on the 5' RACE reads. The repertoire holds some 760,000 distinct CDR3 sequences, with roughly 20% as singletons. This same sample was also part of a study on T cells expressing NK-cell markers. From that second work: In several experiments, sorting was confined to alpha-beta TCR T cells through use of an anti-gamma-delta TCR antibody. About 1.0-7.5% of CD8+ T cells in about 6 donors belonged to dominant NKG2C+ clonotypes.

Sample: PBMCs. This TCR was recovered from a woman between 18 and 29 years old in good health. This chain uses TRBV12-3 or TRBV12-4 with TRBJ1-1; D ambiguous. CDR3 nucleotide sequence: TGTGCCAGCAGTTTAGCGTCTCCCAGGACGAACACTGAAGCTTTCTTT. Its translation is CASSLASPRTNTEAFF.